These T cell receptor beta chains were read from a single sample in a study of cytomegalovirus exposure and HLA in healthy donors. This table comes from immunoSEQ multiplex PCR, and its TCRdb copy is limited to in-frame clones, with some not included. The repertoire holds more than 60,000 clones, with about 78% as singletons. The sample was PBMCs. The receptors were gathered from a woman between 40 and 55 years old in good health and CMV-seropositive. CDR3s include the opening cysteine and the closing phenylalanine or tryptophan. The order of the fields is clone size, D gene, V gene, J gene, CDR3 protein, CDR3 DNA. The D gene is left open where the match is weak. Clone size is not always given. Where it is, it says once, few, many or a class for expanded clones.

few	TRBD1	TRBV7-9	TRBJ1-3	CASSSTQGASGNTIYF	TGTGCCAGCAGCTCCACACAGGGGGCATCAGGAAACACCATATATTTT
few	NA	TRBV27	TRBJ2-7	CASSPSSYEQYF	TGTGCCAGCAGTCCCAGCTCCTACGAGCAGTACTTC
few	NA	TRBV7-9	TRBJ2-7	CSSSRTGQEQYF	TGTTCCAGCAGTAGAACAGGGCAAGAGCAGTACTTC
NA	NA	TRBV15	TRBJ1-5	CATSRDRRVYQPQHF	TGTGCCACCAGCAGAGATCGCAGGGTCTATCAGCCCCAGCATTTT
few	NA	TRBV2	TRBJ2-1	CASSGRGTHNEQFF	TGTGCCAGCAGTGGTAGGGGTACCCACAATGAGCAGTTCTTC
NA	TRBD2	TRBV29-1	TRBJ2-3	CSVISGGGTQYF	TGCAGCGTCATTAGCGGGGGGGGGACGCAGTATTTT
NA	TRBD2	TRBV19	TRBJ2-2	CASSIDRQGGTGELFF	TGTGCCAGTAGTATAGATAGGCAGGGAGGGACCGGGGAGCTGTTTTTT
NA	TRBD1	TRBV18	TRBJ1-5	CASSPTGVNQPQHF	TGTGCCAGCTCACCCACAGGGGTAAATCAGCCCCAGCATTTT
NA	NA	TRBV7-9	TRBJ2-2	CASSPTTGNTGELFF	TGTGCCAGCAGCCCAACAACGGGGAACACCGGGGAGCTGTTTTTT
NA	NA	TRBV19	TRBJ1-2	CASSSRSRTYGYTF	TGTGCCAGTAGTAGTCGATCTAGAACCTATGGCTACACCTTC
NA	TRBD1	TRBV7-6	TRBJ2-7	CASSPSRTGDYEQYF	TGTGCCAGCAGCCCCTCCAGGACAGGGGACTACGAGCAGTACTTC